This entry features one T cell receptor beta chain sequence. These data belong to a study of blood T cell repertoires in COVID-19. In the original workflow: Nucleated cell counts were estimated from reference gene primer amplification. Some clones are missing from TCRdb's copy, which holds only in-frame ones; the method was immunoSEQ multiplex PCR. The V and J calls and clone size were taken over from that table, and D and trimming were inferred from the DNA. Of some 490,000 clones in the sample, more than 85% are singletons; the top ten hold approximately 8%. The V end lost 0 bases, the J end lost 5 bases, and 12 bases lay between the germline ends. The CDR3 is 15 residues long. Per the germline V gene, CDR1 is MRHNA and CDR2 is SNTAGT.

This chain uses TRBV6-4 with TRBJ2-3; a possible D gene is TRBD2 (6 bases). The sequence came from an older woman who had recovered from COVID-19. The sequencing sample was made of PBMCs or T cells enriched from blood (not recorded which). CDR3: CASSDSRRGKDTQYF. The CDR3 DNA reads as TGTGCCAGCAGTGACTCGAGACGGGGGAAAGATACGCAGTATTTT.